This TCR beta chain was obtained from a study of cytomegalovirus exposure and HLA in healthy donors. Concerning this clone: The antigen is unknown.

General study points: Many donors carried some public TCRs, although rarity characterized most TCR sequences. According to a subsequent analysis, TCR clusters from the first cohort were inclined to appear together in the roughly 120 validation repertoires.

The V end was cut by 4 bases, the J end by 0 bases, with 12 bases between. The CDR3 is 15 residues long. CDR1 and CDR2 (germline): KGHSH, LQKENI. Only in-frame clones appear in the TCRdb table, and some are missing; sequencing was by immunoSEQ multiplex PCR. The data show 200,000 to 250,000 clones, 80% to 85% seen once. The chain couples TRBV18 to TRBJ1-1; unclear D gene. Sample: PBMCs. The receptor comes from a woman under 40 in good health and CMV-seropositive. CDR3 DNA sequence: TGTGCCAGCTCACTACAGCGACTTATGAACACTGAAGCTTTCTTT. It yields the protein CASSLQRLMNTEAFF.